Here is one T cell receptor (beta chain) with its context. As yet, its antigen is unknown. The sample originates from a study of T cell repertoires in cytomegalovirus infection. Findings and limits, study-wide: Across the ex vivo response, the dominant clonotypes were HLA-C-restricted CMV-specific TCR beta clonotypes.

The CDR3 is 15 residues long. With 0 bases removed from V and 11 bases from J, the gap between germline ends came to 19 bases. Germline CDR1 is LNHDA and CDR2 is SQIVND (reference sequence). Via MiXCR, TCRdb re-called the reads, giving one row per CDR3 protein. Among about 310,000 distinct CDR3 sequences listed, under 20% were seen once. The receptor comes from a human donor in good health (CMV status not recorded). Some clones in this sample may be carry-over from other donors' samples. The sample taken for sequencing was PBMCs. The rearrangement uses TRBV19 and TRBJ1-1, with D hard to call. The CDR3 protein is CASSIDARTPSGAFF. For the CDR3, the DNA is TGTGCCAGTAGTATAGATGCCAGGACCCCGTCGGGCGCTTTCTTT.